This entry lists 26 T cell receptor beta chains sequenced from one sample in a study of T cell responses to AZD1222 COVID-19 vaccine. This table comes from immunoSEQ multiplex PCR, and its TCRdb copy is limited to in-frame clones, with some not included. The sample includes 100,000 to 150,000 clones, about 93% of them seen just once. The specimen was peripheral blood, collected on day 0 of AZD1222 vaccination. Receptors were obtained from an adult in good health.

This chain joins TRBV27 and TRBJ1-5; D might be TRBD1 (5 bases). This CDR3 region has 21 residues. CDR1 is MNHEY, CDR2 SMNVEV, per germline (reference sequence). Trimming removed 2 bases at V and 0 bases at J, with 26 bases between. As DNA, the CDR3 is TGTGCCAGCAGTTTACCCCCCCACCGGATCAGGGACCCCCTTAGCAATCAGCCCCAGCATTTT. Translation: CASSLPPHRIRDPLSNQPQHF.

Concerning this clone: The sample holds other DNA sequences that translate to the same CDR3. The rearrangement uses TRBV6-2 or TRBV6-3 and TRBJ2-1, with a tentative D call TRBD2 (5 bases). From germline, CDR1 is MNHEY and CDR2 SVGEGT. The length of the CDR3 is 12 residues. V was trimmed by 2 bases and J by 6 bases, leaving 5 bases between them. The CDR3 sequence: CASSYSGNEQFF. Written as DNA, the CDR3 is TGTGCCAGCAGTTACAGCGGCAATGAGCAGTTCTTC.

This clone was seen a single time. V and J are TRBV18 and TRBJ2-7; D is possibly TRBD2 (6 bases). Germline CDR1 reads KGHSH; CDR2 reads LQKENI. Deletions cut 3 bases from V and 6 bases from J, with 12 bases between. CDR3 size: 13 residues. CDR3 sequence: CASSPSGLPEQYF. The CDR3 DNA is TGTGCCAGCTCACCGAGCGGGCTTCCCGAGCAGTACTTC.

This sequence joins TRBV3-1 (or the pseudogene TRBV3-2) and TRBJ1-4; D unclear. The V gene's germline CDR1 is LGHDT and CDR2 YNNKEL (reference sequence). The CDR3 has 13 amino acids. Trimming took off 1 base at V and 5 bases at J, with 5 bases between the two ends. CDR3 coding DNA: TGTGCCAGCAGCCAAGGGGGAAATGAAAAACTGTTTTTT. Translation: CASSQGGNEKLFF.

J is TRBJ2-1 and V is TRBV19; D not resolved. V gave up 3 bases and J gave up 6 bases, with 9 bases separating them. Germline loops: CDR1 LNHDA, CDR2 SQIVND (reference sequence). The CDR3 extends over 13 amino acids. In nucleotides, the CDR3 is TGTGCCAGTAGTATGGAAGGGTTCAATGAGCAGTTCTTC. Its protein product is CASSMEGFNEQFF.

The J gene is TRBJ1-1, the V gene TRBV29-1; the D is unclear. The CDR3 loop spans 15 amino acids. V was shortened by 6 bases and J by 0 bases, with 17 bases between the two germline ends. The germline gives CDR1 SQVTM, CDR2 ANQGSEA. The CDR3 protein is CSVGRESGLNTEAFF. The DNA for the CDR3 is TGCAGCGTAGGCCGGGAGAGTGGCCTGAACACTGAAGCTTTCTTT.

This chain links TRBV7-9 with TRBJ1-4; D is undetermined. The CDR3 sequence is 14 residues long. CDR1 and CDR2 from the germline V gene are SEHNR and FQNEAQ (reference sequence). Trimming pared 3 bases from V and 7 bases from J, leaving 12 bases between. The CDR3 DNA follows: TGTGCCAGCAGCTTTGGGATCAGTGGTGAAAAACTGTTTTTT. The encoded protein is CASSFGISGEKLFF.

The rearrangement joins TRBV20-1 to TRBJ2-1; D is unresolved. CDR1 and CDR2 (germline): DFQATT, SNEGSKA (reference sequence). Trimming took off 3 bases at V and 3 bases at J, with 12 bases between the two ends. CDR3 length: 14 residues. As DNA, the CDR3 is TGCAGTGCTAGTAGGGTTTCGGGCTACAATGAGCAGTTCTTC. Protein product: CSASRVSGYNEQFF.

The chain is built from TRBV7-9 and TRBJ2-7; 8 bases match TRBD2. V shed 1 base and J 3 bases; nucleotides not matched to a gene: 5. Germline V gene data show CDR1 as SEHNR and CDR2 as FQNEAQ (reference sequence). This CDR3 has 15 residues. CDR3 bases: TGTGCCAGCAGCTTAGTGGCGGGGGGTGTCTACGAGCAGTACTTC. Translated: CASSLVAGGVYEQYF.

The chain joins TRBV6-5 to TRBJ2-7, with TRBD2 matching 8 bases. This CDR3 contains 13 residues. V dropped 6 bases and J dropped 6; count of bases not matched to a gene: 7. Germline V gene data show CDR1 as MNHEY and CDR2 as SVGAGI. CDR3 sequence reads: CASRKGTSREQYF. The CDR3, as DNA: TGTGCCAGCAGGAAGGGGACTAGTCGCGAGCAGTACTTC.

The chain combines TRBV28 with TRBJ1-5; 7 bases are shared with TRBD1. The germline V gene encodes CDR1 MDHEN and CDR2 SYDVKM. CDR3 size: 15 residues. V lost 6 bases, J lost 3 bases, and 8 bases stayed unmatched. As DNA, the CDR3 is TGTGCCAGCAGGAAAGGGGACAGAGTCAATCAGCCCCAGCATTTT. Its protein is CASRKGDRVNQPQHF.

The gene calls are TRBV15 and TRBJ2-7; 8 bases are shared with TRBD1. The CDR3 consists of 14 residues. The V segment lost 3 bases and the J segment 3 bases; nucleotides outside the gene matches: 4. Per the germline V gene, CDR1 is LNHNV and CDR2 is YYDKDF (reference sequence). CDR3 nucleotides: TGTGCCACCAGCAGTGACAGGGGCGACTACGAGCAGTACTTC. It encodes CATSSDRGDYEQYF.

The DNA for the CDR3 is TGTGCCAGCAGCGTAGATGGGCCCGGGGAGCTGTTTTTT. This translates into CASSVDGPGELFF. The chain couples TRBV9 to TRBJ2-2; D unclear. CDR3 length equals 13 residues. Germline lookup yields CDR1 SGDLS and CDR2 YYNGEE. V was cut by 0 bases and J by 6 bases, with 6 bases left in between.

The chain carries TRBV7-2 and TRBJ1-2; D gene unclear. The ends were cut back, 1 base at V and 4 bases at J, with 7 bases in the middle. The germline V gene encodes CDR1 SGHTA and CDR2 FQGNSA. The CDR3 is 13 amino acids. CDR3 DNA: TGTGCCAGCAGCTTAGGTCCAGGCTATGGCTACACCTTC. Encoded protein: CASSLGPGYGYTF. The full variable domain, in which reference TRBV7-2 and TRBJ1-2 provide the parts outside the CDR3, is GAGVSQSPSNKVTEKGKDVELRCDPISGHTALYWYRQSLGQGLEFLIYFQGNSAPDKSGLPSDRFSAERTGGSVSTLTIQRTQQEDSAVYLCASSLGPGYGYTFGSGTRLTVV.

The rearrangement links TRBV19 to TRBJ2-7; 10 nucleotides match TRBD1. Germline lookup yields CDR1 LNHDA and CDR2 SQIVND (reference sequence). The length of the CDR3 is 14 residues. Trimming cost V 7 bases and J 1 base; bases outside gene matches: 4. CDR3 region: CASTPGQGSYEQYF. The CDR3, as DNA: TGTGCCAGTACCCCGGGACAGGGGTCCTACGAGCAGTACTTC.

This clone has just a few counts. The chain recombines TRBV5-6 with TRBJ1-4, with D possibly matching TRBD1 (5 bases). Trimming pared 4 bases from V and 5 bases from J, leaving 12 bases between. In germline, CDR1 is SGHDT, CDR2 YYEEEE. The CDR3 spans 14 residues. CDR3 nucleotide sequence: TGTGCCAGCAGCGCGGGACGGACAAATGAAAAACTGTTTTTT. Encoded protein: CASSAGRTNEKLFF.

The CDR3 loop is CASSETFEANYGYTF. Written as DNA, the CDR3 is TGTGCCAGCAGTGAAACATTTGAAGCTAACTATGGCTACACCTTC. The chain combines TRBV6-1 with TRBJ1-2; D not resolved. Germline V gene lookup returns CDR1 MNHNS and CDR2 SASEGT. CDR3 length equals 15 residues. The V end lost 2 bases, the J end lost 0 bases, and 10 bases lay between the germline ends.

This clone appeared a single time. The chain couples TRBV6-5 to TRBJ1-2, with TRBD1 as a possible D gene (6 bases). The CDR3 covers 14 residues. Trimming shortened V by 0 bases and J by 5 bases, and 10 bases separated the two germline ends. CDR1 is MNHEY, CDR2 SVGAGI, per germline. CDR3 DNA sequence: TGTGCCAGCAGTTACTCCTGGCAGGGGTATGGCTACACCTTC. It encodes CASSYSWQGYGYTF.

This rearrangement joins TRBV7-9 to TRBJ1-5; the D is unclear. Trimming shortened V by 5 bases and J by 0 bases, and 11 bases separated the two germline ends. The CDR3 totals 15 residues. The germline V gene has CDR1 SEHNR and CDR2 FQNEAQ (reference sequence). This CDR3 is CASSLERNSNQPQHF. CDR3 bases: TGTGCCAGCAGCCTAGAACGGAATAGCAATCAGCCCCAGCATTTT.

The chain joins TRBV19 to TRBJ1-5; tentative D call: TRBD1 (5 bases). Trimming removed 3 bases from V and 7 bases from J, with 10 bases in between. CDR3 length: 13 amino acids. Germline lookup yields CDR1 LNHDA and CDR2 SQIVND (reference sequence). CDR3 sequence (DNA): TGTGCCAGTAGTATGGGGACGCGGCAGCCCCAGCATTTT. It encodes CASSMGTRQPQHF.

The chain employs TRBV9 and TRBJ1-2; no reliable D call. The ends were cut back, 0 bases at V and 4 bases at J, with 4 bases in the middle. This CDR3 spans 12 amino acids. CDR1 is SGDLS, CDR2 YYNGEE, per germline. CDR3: CASSVGTYGYTF. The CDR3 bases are TGTGCCAGCAGCGTAGGGACCTATGGCTACACCTTC.

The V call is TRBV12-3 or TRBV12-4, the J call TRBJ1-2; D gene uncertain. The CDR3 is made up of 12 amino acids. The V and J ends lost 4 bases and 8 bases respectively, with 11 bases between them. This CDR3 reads CASSSQGAGYTF. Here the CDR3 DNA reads TGTGCCAGCAGTTCTCAAGGAGCGGGCTACACCTTC.

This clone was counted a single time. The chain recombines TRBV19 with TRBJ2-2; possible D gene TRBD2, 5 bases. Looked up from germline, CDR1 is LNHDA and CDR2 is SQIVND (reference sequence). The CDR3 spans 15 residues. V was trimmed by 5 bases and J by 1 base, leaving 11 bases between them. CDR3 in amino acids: CASSVLSGNTGELFF. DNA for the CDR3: TGTGCCAGTAGTGTACTAAGCGGGAACACCGGGGAGCTGTTTTTT.

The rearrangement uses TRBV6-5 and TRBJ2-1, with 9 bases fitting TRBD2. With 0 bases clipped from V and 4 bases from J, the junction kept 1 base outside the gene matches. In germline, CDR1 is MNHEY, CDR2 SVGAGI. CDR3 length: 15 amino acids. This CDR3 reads CASSYSAGGYNEQFF. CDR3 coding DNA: TGTGCCAGCAGTTACTCTGCGGGAGGGTACAATGAGCAGTTCTTC.

CDR3 in DNA: TGTGCCAGCAGCCAAGCCCCTAGCACAGATACGCAGTATTTT. Translated, it gives CASSQAPSTDTQYF. V gene TRBV3-1 (or the pseudogene TRBV3-2) combines with J gene TRBJ2-3; D remains ambiguous. This CDR3 has 14 residues. Germline values: CDR1 LGHDT, CDR2 YNNKEL (reference sequence). With 1 base removed from V and 0 bases from J, the gap between germline ends came to 5 bases.

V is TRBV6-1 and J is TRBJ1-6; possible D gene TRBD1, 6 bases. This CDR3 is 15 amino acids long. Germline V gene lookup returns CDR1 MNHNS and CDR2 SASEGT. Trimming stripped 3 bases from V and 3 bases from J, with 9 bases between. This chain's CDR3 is CASSDGQYYNSPLHF. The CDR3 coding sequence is TGTGCCAGCAGTGATGGACAGTACTATAATTCACCCCTCCACTTT.